This T cell receptor beta chain was found in a study of Ad26.COV2.S vaccination and SARS-CoV-2 variants. Overall study context: In the COV1001 trial, the donor was in the Ad26.COV2.S arm. Doses of Ad26.COV2.S were injected into muscle once or twice, 56 days apart. Study results and caveats: An underestimation of total T cell responses may have resulted from the TCR breadth and depth analyses.

Treatment specified: 15 to 20 received Ad26.COV2.S at low or high dose, single or two shots; roughly 5 received placebo; per-sample allocation not given. Specimen acquisition occurred on day 63 following the initial vaccine or placebo injection. The assay was immunoSEQ multiplex PCR, and TCRdb's table has in-frame clones only and misses some. The sample has about 350,000 clones, more than 75% seen once. About this clone: Its antigen is not identified.

Trimming took 0 bases from V and 5 from J, leaving 8 bases between them. The CDR3 contains 13 residues. Germline-derived CDR1 and CDR2 are LGHDT and YNNKEL (reference sequence). The sequence was obtained from a person between 18 and 65 years old who received the Ad26.COV2.S COVID-19 vaccine or a placebo. The chain has TRBV3-1 (or the pseudogene TRBV3-2) and TRBJ2-7; D unresolved. The starting material was peripheral blood, obtained in a trial of Ad26.COV2.S vaccine versus placebo. CDR3 region: CASSQDNSHEQYF. CDR3 nucleotide sequence: TGTGCCAGCAGCCAAGATAATTCTCACGAGCAGTACTTC.